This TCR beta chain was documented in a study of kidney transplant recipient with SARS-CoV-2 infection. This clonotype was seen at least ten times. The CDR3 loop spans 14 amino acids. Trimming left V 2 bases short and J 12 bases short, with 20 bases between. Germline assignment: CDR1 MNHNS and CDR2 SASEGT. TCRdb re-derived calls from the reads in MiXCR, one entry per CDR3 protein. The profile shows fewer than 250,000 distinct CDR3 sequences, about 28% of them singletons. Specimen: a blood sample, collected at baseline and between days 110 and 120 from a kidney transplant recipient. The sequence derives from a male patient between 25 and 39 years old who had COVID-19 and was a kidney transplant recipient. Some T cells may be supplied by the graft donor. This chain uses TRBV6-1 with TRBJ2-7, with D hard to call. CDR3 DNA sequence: TGTGCCAGCAGTGAAAGGATAGTGACTGCGCCCGGGTACTTC. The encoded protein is CASSERIVTAPGYF.